The clone carrying this T cell receptor (beta chain) was found a few times. Its antigen is unidentified. The sample belongs to a study of cytomegalovirus exposure and HLA in healthy donors. About the study: Unique TCRs from HLA-typed donors, about 85 million of them, were held in an early data release.

With 60 Vbeta and 13 Jbeta primers, the PCR was carried out. Original analysis: Among the unique TCR beta chains that a later analysis counted, 70 million to 85 million in all, 10 million to 11 million were shared. The assay was immunoSEQ multiplex PCR, and TCRdb's table has in-frame clones only and misses some. V and J calls and clone size are copied from that table; D and trimming were computed from the DNA. The data contain 99,000 or so clones, roughly a tenth of them seen just once; the ten biggest clones take up around 5.9%. Study-level points and caveats: A later analysis reported that several of the most significant clusters appeared to be linked to common viral pathogens, among them Epstein-Barr virus.

Germline V CDR1 and CDR2: SQVTM, ANQGSEA. Trimming took 3 bases from V and 7 from J, leaving 12 bases between them. This CDR3 has 12 residues. Sequences were obtained from PBMCs. This sequence originates from a man in his forties or fifties in good health and CMV-seropositive. The chain combines TRBV29-1 with TRBJ1-2; a possible D gene is TRBD1 (6 bases). This CDR3 reads CSVDKGGGGYTF. DNA of the CDR3: TGCAGCGTTGATAAAGGGGGTGGTGGCTACACCTTC. Full variable domain (remainder filled in from reference TRBV29-1 and TRBJ1-2): SAVISQKPSRDICQRGTSLTIQCQVDSQVTMMFWYRQQPGQSLTLIATANQGSEATYESGFVIDKFPISRPNLTFSTLTVSNMSPEDSSIYLCSVDKGGGGYTFGSGTRLTVV.